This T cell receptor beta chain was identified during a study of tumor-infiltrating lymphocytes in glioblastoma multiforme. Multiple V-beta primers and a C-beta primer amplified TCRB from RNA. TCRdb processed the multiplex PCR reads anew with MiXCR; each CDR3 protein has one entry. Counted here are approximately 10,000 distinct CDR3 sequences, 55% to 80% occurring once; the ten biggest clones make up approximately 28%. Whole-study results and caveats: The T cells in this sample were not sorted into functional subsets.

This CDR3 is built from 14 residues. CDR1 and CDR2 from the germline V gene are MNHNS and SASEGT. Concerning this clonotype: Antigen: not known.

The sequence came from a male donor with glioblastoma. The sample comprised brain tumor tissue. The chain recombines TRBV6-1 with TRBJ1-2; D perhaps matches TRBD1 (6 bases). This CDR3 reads CISSEPGGGYGYTF. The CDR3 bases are TGTATCAGCAGTGAACCGGGGGGCGGCTATGGCTACACCTTC.